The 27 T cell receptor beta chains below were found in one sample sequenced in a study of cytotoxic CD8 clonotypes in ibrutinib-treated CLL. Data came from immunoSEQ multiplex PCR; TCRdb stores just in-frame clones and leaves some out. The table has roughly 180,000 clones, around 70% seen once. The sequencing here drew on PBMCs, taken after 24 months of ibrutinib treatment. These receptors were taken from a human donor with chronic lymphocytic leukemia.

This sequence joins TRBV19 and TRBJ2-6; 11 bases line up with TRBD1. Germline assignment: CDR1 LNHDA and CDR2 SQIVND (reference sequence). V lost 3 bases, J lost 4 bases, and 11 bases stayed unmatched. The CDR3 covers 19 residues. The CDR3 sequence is CASSIPVGQGVGGANVLTF. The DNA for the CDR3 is TGTGCCAGTAGTATCCCAGTGGGACAGGGGGTAGGAGGGGCCAACGTCCTGACTTTC.

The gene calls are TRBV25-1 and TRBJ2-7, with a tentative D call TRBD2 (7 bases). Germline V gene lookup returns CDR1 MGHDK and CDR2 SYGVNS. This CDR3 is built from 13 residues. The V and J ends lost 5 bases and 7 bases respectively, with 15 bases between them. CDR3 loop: CASSIRGAWEQYF. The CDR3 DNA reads TGTGCCAGCAGTATCCGGGGGGCTTGGGAGCAGTACTTC.

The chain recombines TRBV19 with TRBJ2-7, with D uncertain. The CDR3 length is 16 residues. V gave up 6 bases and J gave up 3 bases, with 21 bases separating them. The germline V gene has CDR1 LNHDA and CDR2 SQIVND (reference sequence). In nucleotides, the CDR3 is TGTGCCAGTAGGCCCGGCGATGGCGGAGTGAACTACGAGCAGTACTTC. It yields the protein CASRPGDGGVNYEQYF.

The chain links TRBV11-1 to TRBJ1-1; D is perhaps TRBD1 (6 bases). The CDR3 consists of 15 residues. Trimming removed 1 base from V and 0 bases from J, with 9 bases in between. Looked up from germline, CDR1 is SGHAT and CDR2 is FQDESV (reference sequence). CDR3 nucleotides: TGTGCCAGCAGCTTAGTCTACAGGGTGAACACTGAAGCTTTCTTT. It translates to CASSLVYRVNTEAFF.

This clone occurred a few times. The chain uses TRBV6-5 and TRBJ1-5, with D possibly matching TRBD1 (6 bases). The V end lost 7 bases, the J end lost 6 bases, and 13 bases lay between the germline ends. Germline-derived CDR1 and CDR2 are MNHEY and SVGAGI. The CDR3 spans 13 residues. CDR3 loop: CASTTGLSQPQHF. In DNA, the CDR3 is TGTGCCAGCACCACAGGGTTGAGTCAGCCCCAGCATTTT.

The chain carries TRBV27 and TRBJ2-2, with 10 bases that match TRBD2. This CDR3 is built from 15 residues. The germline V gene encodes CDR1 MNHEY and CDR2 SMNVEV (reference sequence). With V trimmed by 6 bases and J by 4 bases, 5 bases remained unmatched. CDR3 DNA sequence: TGTGCCAGCAGCTCAAGCGGGAGGGCCACCGGGGAGCTGTTTTTT. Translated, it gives CASSSSGRATGELFF.

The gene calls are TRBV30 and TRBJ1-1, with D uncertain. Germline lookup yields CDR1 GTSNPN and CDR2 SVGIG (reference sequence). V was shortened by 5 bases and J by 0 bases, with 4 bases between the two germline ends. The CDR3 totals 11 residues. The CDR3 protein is CAWSLNTEAFF. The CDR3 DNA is TGTGCCTGGTCGTTGAACACTGAAGCTTTCTTT.

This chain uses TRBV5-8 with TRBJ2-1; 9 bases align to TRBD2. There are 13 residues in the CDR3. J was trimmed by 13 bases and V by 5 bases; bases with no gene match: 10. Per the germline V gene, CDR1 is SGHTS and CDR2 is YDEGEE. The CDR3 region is CASSSRGGRAQFF. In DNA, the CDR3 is TGTGCCAGCAGTTCCCGGGGCGGGAGGGCACAGTTCTTC.

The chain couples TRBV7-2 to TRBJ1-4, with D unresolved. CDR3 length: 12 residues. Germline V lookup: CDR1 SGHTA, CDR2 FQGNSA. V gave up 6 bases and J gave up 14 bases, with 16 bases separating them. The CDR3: CASRTEAGRLFF. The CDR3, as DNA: TGTGCCAGCAGGACGGAGGCCGGGCGGCTGTTTTTT. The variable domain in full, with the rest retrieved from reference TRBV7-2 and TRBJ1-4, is GAGVSQSPSNKVTEKGKDVELRCDPISGHTALYWYRQSLGQGLEFLIYFQGNSAPDKSGLPSDRFSAERTGGSVSTLTIQRTQQEDSAVYLCASRTEAGRLFFGSGTQLSVL.

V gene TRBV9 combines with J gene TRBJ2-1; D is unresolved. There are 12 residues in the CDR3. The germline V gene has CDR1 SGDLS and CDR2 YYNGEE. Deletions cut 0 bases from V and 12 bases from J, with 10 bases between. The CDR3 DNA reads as TGTGCCAGCAGCGTAGACGACGACGGGCAGTTCTTC. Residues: CASSVDDDGQFF.

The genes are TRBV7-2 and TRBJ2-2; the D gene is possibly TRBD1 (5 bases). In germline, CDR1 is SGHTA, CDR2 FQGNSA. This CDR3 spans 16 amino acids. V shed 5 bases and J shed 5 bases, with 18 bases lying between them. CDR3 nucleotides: TGTGCCAGCAGCCCCTACATCAGGGTGGAGACCGGGGAGCTGTTTTTT. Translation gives CASSPYIRVETGELFF.

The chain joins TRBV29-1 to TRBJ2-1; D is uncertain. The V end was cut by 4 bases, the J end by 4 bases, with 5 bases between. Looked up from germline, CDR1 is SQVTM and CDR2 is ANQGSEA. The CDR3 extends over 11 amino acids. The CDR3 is CSVVGYNEQFF. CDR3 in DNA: TGCAGCGTTGTAGGTTACAATGAGCAGTTCTTC.

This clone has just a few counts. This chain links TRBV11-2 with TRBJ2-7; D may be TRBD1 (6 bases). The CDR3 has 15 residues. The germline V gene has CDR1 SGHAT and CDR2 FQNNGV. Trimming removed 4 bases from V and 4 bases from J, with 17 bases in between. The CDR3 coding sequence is TGTGCCAGCAGCTCAGGGCCGGGACAAGGATACGAGCAGTACTTC. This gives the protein CASSSGPGQGYEQYF.

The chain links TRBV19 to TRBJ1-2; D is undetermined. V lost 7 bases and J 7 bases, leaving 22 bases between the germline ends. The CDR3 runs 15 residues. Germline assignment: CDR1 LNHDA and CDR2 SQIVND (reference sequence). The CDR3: CASTLSSGSYFGYTF. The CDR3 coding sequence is TGTGCCAGTACCTTGAGCTCAGGCTCGTACTTTGGCTACACCTTC.

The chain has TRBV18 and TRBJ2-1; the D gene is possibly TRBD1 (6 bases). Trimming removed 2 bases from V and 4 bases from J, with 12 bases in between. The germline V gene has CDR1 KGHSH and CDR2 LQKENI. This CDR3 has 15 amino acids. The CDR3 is CASSPTRGLYNEQFF. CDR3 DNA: TGTGCCAGCTCACCAACCAGGGGCCTATACAATGAGCAGTTCTTC. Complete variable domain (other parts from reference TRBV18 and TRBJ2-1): NAGVMQNPRHLVRRRGQEARLRCSPMKGHSHVYWYRQLPEEGLKFMVYLQKENIIDESGMPKERFSAEFPKEGPSILRIQQVVRGDSAAYFCASSPTRGLYNEQFFGPGTRLTVL.

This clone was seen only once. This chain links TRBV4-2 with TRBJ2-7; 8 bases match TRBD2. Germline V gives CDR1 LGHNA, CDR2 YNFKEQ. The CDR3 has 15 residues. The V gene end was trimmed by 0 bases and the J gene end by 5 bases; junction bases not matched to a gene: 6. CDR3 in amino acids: CASSQEFSGTDEQYF. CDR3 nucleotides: TGTGCCAGCAGCCAAGAGTTTAGCGGGACCGACGAGCAGTACTTC.

CDR3 coding DNA: TGTGCCAGCAGTTTAGACAGGGCAATGAACACTGAAGCTTTCTTT. Its protein is CASSLDRAMNTEAFF. The V call is TRBV27, the J call TRBJ1-1; 7 nucleotides match TRBD1. CDR3 size: 15 residues. V trimming: 2 bases; J trimming: 0 bases; junction bases outside the gene matches: 3. CDR1 is MNHEY, CDR2 SMNVEV, per germline (reference sequence).

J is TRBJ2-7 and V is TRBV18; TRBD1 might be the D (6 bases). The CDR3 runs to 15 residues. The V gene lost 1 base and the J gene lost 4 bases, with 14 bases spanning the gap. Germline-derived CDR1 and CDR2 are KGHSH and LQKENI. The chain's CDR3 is CASSPLIQGRYEQYF. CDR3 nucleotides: TGTGCCAGCTCACCACTCATACAGGGACGGTACGAGCAGTACTTC.

The CDR3 spells CASSSPGLPYEQYF. The CDR3 nucleotides are TGCGCCAGCAGCTCACCCGGGCTGCCCTACGAGCAGTACTTC. The chain has TRBV5-1 and TRBJ2-7, with D unclear. CDR1 and CDR2 from the germline V gene are SGHRS and YFSETQ. Trimming stripped 3 bases from V and 2 bases from J, with 12 bases between. This CDR3 has 14 amino acids.

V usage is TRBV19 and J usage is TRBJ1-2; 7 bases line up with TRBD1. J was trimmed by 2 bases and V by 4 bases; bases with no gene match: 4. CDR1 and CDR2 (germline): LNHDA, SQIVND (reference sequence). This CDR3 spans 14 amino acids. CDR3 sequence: CASSKTGANYGYTF. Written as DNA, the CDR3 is TGTGCCAGTAGTAAAACAGGGGCGAACTATGGCTACACCTTC.

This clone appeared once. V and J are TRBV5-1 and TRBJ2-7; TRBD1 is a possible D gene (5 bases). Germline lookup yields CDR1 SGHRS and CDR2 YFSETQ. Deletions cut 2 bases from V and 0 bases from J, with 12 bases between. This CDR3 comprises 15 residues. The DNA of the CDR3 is TGCGCCAGCAGCTTAGGGGTCCACCACTCCTACGAGCAGTACTTC. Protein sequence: CASSLGVHHSYEQYF.

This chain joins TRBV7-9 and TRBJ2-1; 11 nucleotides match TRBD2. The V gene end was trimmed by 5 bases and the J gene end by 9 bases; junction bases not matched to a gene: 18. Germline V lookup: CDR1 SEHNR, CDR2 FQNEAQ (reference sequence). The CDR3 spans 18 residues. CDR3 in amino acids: CASSPNLAGGPTSVEQFF. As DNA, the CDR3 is TGTGCCAGCAGCCCAAACCTAGCGGGAGGACCGACGTCTGTTGAGCAGTTCTTC.

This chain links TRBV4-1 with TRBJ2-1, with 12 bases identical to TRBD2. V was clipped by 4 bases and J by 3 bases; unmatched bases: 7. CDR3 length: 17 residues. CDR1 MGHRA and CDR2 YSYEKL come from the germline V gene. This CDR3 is CASSPMTSGSNYNEQFF. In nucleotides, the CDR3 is TGCGCCAGCAGCCCAATGACTAGCGGGAGTAACTACAATGAGCAGTTCTTC.

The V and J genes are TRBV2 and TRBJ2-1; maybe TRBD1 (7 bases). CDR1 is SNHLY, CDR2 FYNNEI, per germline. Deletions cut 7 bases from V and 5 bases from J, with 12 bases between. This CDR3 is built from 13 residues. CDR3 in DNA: TGTGCCAGCATGCGGGACAGAAACAATGAGCAGTTCTTC. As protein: CASMRDRNNEQFF.

The DNA for the CDR3 is TGTGCCAGCAGCCAAGATCCAGGACAAAACAATGAGCAGTTCTTC. It is translated as CASSQDPGQNNEQFF. This chain connects TRBV4-2 to TRBJ2-1, with D possibly matching TRBD1 (5 bases). V shed 0 bases and J shed 5 bases, with 11 bases lying between them. CDR1 LGHNA and CDR2 YNFKEQ come from the germline V gene. This CDR3 contains 15 residues.

The CDR3 nucleotides are TGTGCCAGCAGCCCATCGGGGCCCTCTTACGAGCAGTACTTC. It yields the protein CASSPSGPSYEQYF. The chain combines TRBV7-6 with TRBJ2-7; D may be TRBD1 or TRBD2 (5 bases each). Looked up from germline, CDR1 is SGHVS and CDR2 is FNYEAQ. CDR3 length: 14 residues. V was pared by 5 bases and J by 4 bases, with 15 bases between.

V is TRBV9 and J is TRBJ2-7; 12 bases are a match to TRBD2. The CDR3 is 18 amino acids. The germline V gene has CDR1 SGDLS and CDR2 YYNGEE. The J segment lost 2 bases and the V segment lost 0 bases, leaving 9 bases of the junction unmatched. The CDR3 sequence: CASSVGLAGAYRPYEQYF. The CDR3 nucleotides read TGTGCCAGCAGCGTAGGACTAGCGGGAGCTTATCGCCCCTACGAGCAGTACTTC.